This T cell receptor (beta chain) was sequenced in a study of shared clonotypes between healthy human individuals. Repertoires were generated with immunoSEQ multiplex PCR, while TCRdb's copy carries only in-frame clones and drops some. The repertoire holds 1,100,000 or so clones, approximately 78% seen once, with 0.52% in the top ten. Worth noting for this clone: The identical CDR3 is also encoded by other nucleotide sequences in the sample.

The receptor's source is a man between 18 and 35 years old in good health. Some clones in this sample may be carry-over from other donors' samples. The sequenced sample was memory CD4+ T cells from PBMCs. Subset: CD45RA-negative fraction.

The CDR3 here is CASSLDGQSTDTQYF. The CDR3 DNA follows: TGTGCCAGCAGCTTAGATGGACAGTCCACAGATACGCAGTATTTT. The chain combines TRBV11-3 with TRBJ2-3; TRBD1 might be the D (6 bases). Trimming stripped 0 bases from V and 2 bases from J, with 9 bases between. Germline V gives CDR1 SGHNT, CDR2 YENEEA. CDR3 size: 15 residues.